A selection of T cell receptor beta chains follows, all from one sample in a study of T cell repertoires in cytomegalovirus infection. No antigen has been assigned to these receptors. Each CDR3 protein is one row after TCRdb ran MiXCR on the reads. The sample carries a few hundred thousand distinct CDR3 sequences, roughly a fifth recorded once. The sequenced sample was cultured PBMCs, obtained from culture after CMV antigen stimulation. Source of these receptors: a human donor in good health (CMV status not recorded). Some clones in this sample may be carry-over from other donors' samples. Each CDR3 is given with its conserved first and last residue. The order of the fields is clone size, J gene, D gene, V gene, CDR3 length, CDR3 protein, CDR3 DNA. D genes are given only for firm matches. Part of the rows lack a size; the others show once, few, many or a class for expanded clones.

clone_size: -
j_call: TRBJ1-1
d_call: -
v_call: TRBV28
cdr3_length: 11
cdr3_aa: CAVVGAGEAFF
cdr3_nt: TGTGCCGTAGTGGGGGCAGGGGAAGCTTTCTTT

clone_size: -
j_call: TRBJ2-5
d_call: -
v_call: TRBV6-5
cdr3_length: 16
cdr3_aa: CASSYSGTGNSETQYF
cdr3_nt: TGTGCCAGCAGTTACTCGGGGACGGGAAATTCGGAGACCCAGTACTTC

clone_size: -
j_call: TRBJ2-1
d_call: -
v_call: TRBV24-1
cdr3_length: 16
cdr3_aa: CATSDLYGDGYNEQFF
cdr3_nt: TGTGCCACCAGTGATTTGTACGGGGACGGATACAATGAGCAGTTCTTC

clone_size: many
j_call: TRBJ2-1
d_call: TRBD2
v_call: TRBV7-4
cdr3_length: 19
cdr3_aa: CASSLARTSVVVTYNEQFF
cdr3_nt: TGTGCCAGCAGCTTAGCTCGGACTAGCGTGGTCGTCACCTACAATGAGCAGTTCTTC

clone_size: many
j_call: TRBJ1-1
d_call: -
v_call: TRBV6-2/TRBV6-3
cdr3_length: 15
cdr3_aa: CASRPPRGLVTEAFF
cdr3_nt: TGTGCCAGCAGGCCCCCCCGGGGCTTGGTCACTGAAGCTTTCTTT

clone_size: -
j_call: TRBJ2-5
d_call: -
v_call: TRBV24-1
cdr3_length: 15
cdr3_aa: CATSGGKAGQETQYF
cdr3_nt: TGTGCCACCAGTGGTGGTAAGGCAGGGCAAGAGACCCAGTACTTC

clone_size: few
j_call: TRBJ1-1
d_call: -
v_call: TRBV7-9
cdr3_length: 15
cdr3_aa: CASSLVPEGYTEAFF
cdr3_nt: TGTGCCAGCAGCTTGGTCCCGGAGGGGTACACTGAAGCTTTCTTT

clone_size: many
j_call: TRBJ2-5
d_call: -
v_call: TRBV7-2
cdr3_length: 17
cdr3_aa: CASSQGAGLVGRETQYF
cdr3_nt: TGTGCCAGCAGCCAGGGGGCGGGACTAGTCGGTCGAGAGACCCAGTACTTC

clone_size: few
j_call: TRBJ2-1
d_call: TRBD2
v_call: TRBV27
cdr3_length: 17
cdr3_aa: CASSLSKLAGIYNEQFF
cdr3_nt: TGTGCCAGCAGTTTATCGAAACTAGCGGGGATCTACAATGAGCAGTTCTTC

clone_size: many
j_call: TRBJ2-2
d_call: TRBD1
v_call: TRBV10-3
cdr3_length: 15
cdr3_aa: CAISEENRGAGELFF
cdr3_nt: TGTGCCATCAGTGAAGAGAACAGGGGAGCCGGGGAGCTGTTTTTT

clone_size: few
j_call: TRBJ1-2
d_call: -
v_call: TRBV28
cdr3_length: 13
cdr3_aa: CASSLVLSYGYTF
cdr3_nt: TGTGCCAGCAGTTTAGTACTCTCTTATGGCTACACCTTC

clone_size: many
j_call: TRBJ2-7
d_call: TRBD2
v_call: TRBV7-8
cdr3_length: 15
cdr3_aa: CASSLGLAGSYEQYF
cdr3_nt: TGTGCCAGCAGCTTAGGTCTAGCGGGCTCCTACGAGCAGTACTTC

clone_size: many
j_call: TRBJ2-3
d_call: -
v_call: TRBV7-8
cdr3_length: 19
cdr3_aa: CASSLVTSASAMSTDTQYF
cdr3_nt: TGTGCCAGCAGCTTAGTAACATCGGCTAGCGCAATGAGCACAGATACGCAGTATTTT

clone_size: many
j_call: TRBJ2-3
d_call: -
v_call: TRBV19
cdr3_length: 14
cdr3_aa: CATTGTFLGDTQYF
cdr3_nt: TGTGCCACCACCGGGACTTTCCTAGGGGATACGCAGTATTTT

clone_size: many
j_call: TRBJ2-2
d_call: TRBD2
v_call: TRBV11-2
cdr3_length: 16
cdr3_aa: CASSRRTSGSTGELFF
cdr3_nt: TGTGCCAGCAGCCGACGGACTAGCGGGAGCACCGGGGAGCTGTTTTTT

clone_size: -
j_call: TRBJ2-1
d_call: TRBD2
v_call: TRBV24-1
cdr3_length: 16
cdr3_aa: CATSDHGTSGSDEQFF
cdr3_nt: TGTGCCACCAGTGACCACGGGACTAGCGGGAGTGATGAGCAGTTCTTC

clone_size: many
j_call: TRBJ2-1
d_call: TRBD1
v_call: TRBV7-8
cdr3_length: 14
cdr3_aa: CASSPGQDDNEQFF
cdr3_nt: TGTGCCAGCAGCCCGGGACAGGACGACAATGAGCAGTTCTTC

clone_size: many
j_call: TRBJ2-1
d_call: -
v_call: TRBV7-9
cdr3_length: 14
cdr3_aa: CASSLAVVSYEQFF
cdr3_nt: TGTGCCAGCAGCTTAGCCGTTGTTAGCTATGAGCAGTTCTTC

clone_size: few
j_call: TRBJ1-1
d_call: -
v_call: TRBV7-9
cdr3_length: 15
cdr3_aa: CASSLAVTANTEAFF
cdr3_nt: TGTGCCAGCAGCTTGGCCGTGACAGCGAACACTGAAGCTTTCTTT

clone_size: -
j_call: TRBJ1-3
d_call: -
v_call: TRBV7-9
cdr3_length: 17
cdr3_aa: CASSLEGRGVTGNTIYF
cdr3_nt: TGTGCCAGCAGCTTAGAAGGCAGGGGAGTAACTGGAAACACCATATATTTT

clone_size: few
j_call: TRBJ2-3
d_call: -
v_call: TRBV7-2
cdr3_length: 15
cdr3_aa: CASRGIGSRFDTQYF
cdr3_nt: TGTGCCAGCAGGGGGATAGGGTCCCGGTTTGATACGCAGTATTTT

clone_size: few
j_call: TRBJ2-1
d_call: -
v_call: TRBV4-3
cdr3_length: 14
cdr3_aa: CASSQPGLSNEQFF
cdr3_nt: TGCGCCAGCAGCCAGCCCGGACTAAGCAATGAGCAGTTCTTC

clone_size: many
j_call: TRBJ1-4
d_call: -
v_call: TRBV7-2
cdr3_length: 16
cdr3_aa: CASSAGRDVTNEKLFF
cdr3_nt: TGTGCCAGCAGCGCGGGACGGGACGTAACTAATGAAAAACTGTTTTTT

clone_size: few
j_call: TRBJ2-1
d_call: -
v_call: TRBV12-3/TRBV12-4
cdr3_length: 14
cdr3_aa: CASSSSTGFDEQFF
cdr3_nt: TGTGCCAGCAGTTCCTCCACAGGCTTCGATGAGCAGTTCTTC

clone_size: few
j_call: TRBJ2-3
d_call: -
v_call: TRBV6-2/TRBV6-3
cdr3_length: 15
cdr3_aa: CASSYGGTSTDTQYF
cdr3_nt: TGTGCCAGCAGTTACGGGGGAACTAGCACAGATACGCAGTATTTT

clone_size: -
j_call: TRBJ2-7
d_call: TRBD1
v_call: TRBV7-9
cdr3_length: 13
cdr3_aa: CASSFTGGDEQYF
cdr3_nt: TGTGCCAGCAGCTTTACAGGGGGCGACGAGCAGTACTTC

clone_size: -
j_call: TRBJ2-7
d_call: TRBD1
v_call: TRBV5-4
cdr3_length: 15
cdr3_aa: CASSSYDRALYEQYF
cdr3_nt: TGTGCCAGCAGCTCATATGACAGGGCGCTCTACGAGCAGTACTTC

clone_size: few
j_call: TRBJ2-1
d_call: -
v_call: TRBV7-3
cdr3_length: 13
cdr3_aa: CASSFNVYNEQFF
cdr3_nt: TGTGCCAGCAGCTTTAATGTCTACAATGAGCAGTTCTTC

clone_size: few
j_call: TRBJ2-2
d_call: -
v_call: TRBV7-6
cdr3_length: 16
cdr3_aa: CASSLVQGWNTGELFF
cdr3_nt: TGTGCCAGCAGCTTAGTGCAGGGGTGGAACACCGGGGAGCTGTTTTTT